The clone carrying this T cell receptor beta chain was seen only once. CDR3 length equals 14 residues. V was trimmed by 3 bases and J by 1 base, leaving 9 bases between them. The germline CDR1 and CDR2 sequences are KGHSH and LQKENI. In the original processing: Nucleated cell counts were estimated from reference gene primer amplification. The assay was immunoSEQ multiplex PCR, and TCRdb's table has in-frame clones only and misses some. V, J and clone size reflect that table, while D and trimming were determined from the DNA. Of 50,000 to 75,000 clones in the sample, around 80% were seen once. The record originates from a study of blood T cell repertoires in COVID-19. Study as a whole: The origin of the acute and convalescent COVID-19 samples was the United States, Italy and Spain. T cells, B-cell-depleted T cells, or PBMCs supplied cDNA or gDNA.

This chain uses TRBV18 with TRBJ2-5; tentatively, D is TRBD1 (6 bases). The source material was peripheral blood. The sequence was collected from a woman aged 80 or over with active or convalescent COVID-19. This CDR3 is CASSPTGFQETQYF. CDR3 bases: TGTGCCAGCTCACCTACAGGGTTCCAAGAGACCCAGTACTTC.